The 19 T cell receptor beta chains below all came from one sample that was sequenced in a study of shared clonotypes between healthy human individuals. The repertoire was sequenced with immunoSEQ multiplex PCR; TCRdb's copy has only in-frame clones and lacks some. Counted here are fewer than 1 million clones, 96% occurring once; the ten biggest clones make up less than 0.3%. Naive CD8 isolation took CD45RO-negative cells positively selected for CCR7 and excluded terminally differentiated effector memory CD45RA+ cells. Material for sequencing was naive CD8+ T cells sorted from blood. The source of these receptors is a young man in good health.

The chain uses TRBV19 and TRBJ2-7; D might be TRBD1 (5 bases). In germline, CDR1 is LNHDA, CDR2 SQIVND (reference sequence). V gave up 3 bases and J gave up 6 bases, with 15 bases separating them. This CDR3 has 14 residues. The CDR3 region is CASSISGRAPEQYF. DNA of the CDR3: TGTGCCAGTAGTATCAGTGGCAGGGCCCCCGAGCAGTACTTC. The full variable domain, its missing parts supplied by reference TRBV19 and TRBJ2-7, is DGGITQSPKYLFRKEGQNVTLSCEQNLNHDAMYWYRQDPGQGLRLIYYSQIVNDFQKGDIAEGYSVSREKKESFPLTVTSAQKNPTAFYLCASSISGRAPEQYFGPGTRLTVT.

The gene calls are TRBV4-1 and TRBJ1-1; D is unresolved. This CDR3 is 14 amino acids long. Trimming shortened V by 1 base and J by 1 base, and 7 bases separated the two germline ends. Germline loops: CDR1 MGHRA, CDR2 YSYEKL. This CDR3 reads CASSQVLGNTEAFF. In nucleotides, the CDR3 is TGCGCCAGCAGCCAAGTTTTGGGGAACACTGAAGCTTTCTTT.

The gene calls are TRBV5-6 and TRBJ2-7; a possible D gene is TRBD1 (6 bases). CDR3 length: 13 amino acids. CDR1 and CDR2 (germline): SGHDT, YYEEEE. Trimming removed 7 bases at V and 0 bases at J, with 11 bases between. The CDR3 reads CASVNRDSYEQYF. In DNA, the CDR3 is TGTGCCAGCGTCAACAGGGACTCCTACGAGCAGTACTTC. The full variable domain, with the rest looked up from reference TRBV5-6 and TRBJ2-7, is DAGVTQSPTHLIKTRGQQVTLRCSPKSGHDTVSWYQQALGQGPQFIFQYYEEEERQRGNFPDRFSGHQFPNYSSELNVNALLLGDSALYLCASVNRDSYEQYFGPGTRLTVT.

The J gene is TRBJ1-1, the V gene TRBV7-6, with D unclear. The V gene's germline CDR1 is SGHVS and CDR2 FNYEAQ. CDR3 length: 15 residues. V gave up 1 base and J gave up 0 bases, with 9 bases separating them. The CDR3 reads CASSLEPTMNTEAFF. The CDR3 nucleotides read TGTGCCAGCAGCTTAGAACCCACAATGAACACTGAAGCTTTCTTT.

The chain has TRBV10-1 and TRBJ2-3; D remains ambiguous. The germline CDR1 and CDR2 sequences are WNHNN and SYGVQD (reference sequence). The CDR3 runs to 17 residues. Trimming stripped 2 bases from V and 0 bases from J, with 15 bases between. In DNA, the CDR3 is TGCGCCAGCAGTGAGCCGGCCCGGATGGGCAGCACAGATACGCAGTATTTT. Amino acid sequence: CASSEPARMGSTDTQYF.

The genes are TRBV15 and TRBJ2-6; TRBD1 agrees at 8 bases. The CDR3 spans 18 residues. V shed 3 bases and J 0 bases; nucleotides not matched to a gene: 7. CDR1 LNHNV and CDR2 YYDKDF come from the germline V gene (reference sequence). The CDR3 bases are TGTGCCACCAGCAGTCGGGACAGGCCCAACTCTGGGGCCAACGTCCTGACTTTC. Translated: CATSSRDRPNSGANVLTF.

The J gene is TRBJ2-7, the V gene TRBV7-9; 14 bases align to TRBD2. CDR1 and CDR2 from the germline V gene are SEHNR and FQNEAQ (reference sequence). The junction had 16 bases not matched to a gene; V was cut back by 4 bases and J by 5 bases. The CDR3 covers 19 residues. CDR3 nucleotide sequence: TGTGCCAGCAGCTCCTATGTCCCGGGACTAGCGGGAGTGAGGAACGAGCAGTACTTC. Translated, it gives CASSSYVPGLAGVRNEQYF.

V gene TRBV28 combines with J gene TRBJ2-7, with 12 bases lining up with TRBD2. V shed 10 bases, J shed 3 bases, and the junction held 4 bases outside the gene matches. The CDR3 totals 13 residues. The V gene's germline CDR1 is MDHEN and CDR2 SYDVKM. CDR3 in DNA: TGTGCCACTCGACTAGCGGGAGTCTACGAGCAGTACTTC. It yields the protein CATRLAGVYEQYF.

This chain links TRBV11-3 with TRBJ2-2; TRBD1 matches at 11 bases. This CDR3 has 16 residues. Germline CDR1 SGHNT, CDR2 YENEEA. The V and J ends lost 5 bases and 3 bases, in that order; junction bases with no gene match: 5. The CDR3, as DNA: TGTGCCAGCAGCCGAAGGGACAGGGGGTACACCGGGGAGCTGTTTTTT. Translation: CASSRRDRGYTGELFF.

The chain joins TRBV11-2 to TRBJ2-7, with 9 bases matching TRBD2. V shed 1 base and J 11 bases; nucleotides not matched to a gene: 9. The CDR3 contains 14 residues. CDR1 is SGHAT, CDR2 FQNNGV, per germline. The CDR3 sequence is CASSLVGGGVFEYF. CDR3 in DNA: TGTGCCAGCAGCTTAGTTGGCGGGGGGGTTTTCGAGTACTTC.

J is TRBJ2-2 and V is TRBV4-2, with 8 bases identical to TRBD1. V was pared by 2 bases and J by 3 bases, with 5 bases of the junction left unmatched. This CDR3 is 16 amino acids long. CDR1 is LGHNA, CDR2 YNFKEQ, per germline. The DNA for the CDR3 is TGTGCCAGCAGCCAATCAGGGGGCAGGTACACCGGGGAGCTGTTTTTT. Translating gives CASSQSGGRYTGELFF.

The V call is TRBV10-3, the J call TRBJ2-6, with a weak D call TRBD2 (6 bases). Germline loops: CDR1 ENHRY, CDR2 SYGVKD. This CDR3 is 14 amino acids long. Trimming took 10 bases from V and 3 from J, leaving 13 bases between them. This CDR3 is CATTPGGGANVLTF. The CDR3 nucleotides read TGTGCCACCACACCCGGGGGTGGGGCCAACGTCCTGACTTTC.

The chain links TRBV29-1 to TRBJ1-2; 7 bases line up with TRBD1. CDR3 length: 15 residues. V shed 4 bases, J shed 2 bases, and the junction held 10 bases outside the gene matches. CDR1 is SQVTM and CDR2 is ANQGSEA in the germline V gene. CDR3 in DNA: TGCAGCGTTGGGGGAACGGGACAGATGAACTATGGCTACACCTTC. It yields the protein CSVGGTGQMNYGYTF. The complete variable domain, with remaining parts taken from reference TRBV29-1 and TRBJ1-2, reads SAVISQKPSRDICQRGTSLTIQCQVDSQVTMMFWYRQQPGQSLTLIATANQGSEATYESGFVIDKFPISRPNLTFSTLTVSNMSPEDSSIYLCSVGGTGQMNYGYTFGSGTRLTVV.

Here the CDR3 DNA reads TGTGCCAGCAGCTCGTTGACTAGCGGGATTCTCTACGAGCAGTACTTC. Translated, it gives CASSSLTSGILYEQYF. The V gene is TRBV7-8, the J gene TRBJ2-7; 11 bases align to TRBD2. J lost 3 bases, V lost 4 bases, and 8 bases had no gene match. The CDR3 runs to 16 residues. CDR1 is SGHVS, CDR2 FQNEAQ, per germline.

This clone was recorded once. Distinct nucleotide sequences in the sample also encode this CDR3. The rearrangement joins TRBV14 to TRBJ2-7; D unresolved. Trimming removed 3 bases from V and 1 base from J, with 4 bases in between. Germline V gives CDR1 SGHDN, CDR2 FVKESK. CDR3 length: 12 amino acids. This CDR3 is CASSQESYEQYF. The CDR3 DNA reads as TGTGCCAGCAGCCAGGAATCCTACGAGCAGTACTTC.

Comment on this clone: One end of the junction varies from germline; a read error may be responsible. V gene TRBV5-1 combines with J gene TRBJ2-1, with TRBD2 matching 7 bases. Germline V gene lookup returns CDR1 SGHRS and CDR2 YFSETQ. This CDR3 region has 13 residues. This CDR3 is CASSARDYDEQFF. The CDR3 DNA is TGCGCCAGCAGCGCCCGGGACTACGATGAGCAGTTCTTC.

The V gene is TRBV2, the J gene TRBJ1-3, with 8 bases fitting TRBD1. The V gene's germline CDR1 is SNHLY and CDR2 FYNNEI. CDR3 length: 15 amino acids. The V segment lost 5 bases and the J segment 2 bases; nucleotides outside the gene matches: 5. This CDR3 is CASSPARGPGNTIYF. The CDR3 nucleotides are TGTGCCAGCAGTCCTGCCAGGGGGCCTGGAAACACCATATATTTT.

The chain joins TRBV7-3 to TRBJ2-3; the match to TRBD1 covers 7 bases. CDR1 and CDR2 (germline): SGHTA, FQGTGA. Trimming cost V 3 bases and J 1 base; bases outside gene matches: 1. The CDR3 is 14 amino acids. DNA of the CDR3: TGTGCCAGCAGCTTCGGACAGGGCACAGATACGCAGTATTTT. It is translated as CASSFGQGTDTQYF.

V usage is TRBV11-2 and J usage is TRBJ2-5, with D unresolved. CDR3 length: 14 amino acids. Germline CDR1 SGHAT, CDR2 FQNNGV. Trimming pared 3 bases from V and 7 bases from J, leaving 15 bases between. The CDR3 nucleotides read TGTGCCAGCAGCTTGACCATTACCCCCGCGACCCAGTACTTC. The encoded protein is CASSLTITPATQYF.